Shown below are 22 T cell receptor beta chains from a single sample sequenced in a study of T cell responses to AZD1222 COVID-19 vaccine. The table came from immunoSEQ multiplex PCR; TCRdb's copy has only in-frame clones and leaves some out. The table lists 240,000 or so clones, roughly 93% of them singletons, with around 0.6% in the top ten. The material sequenced was peripheral blood, taken on day 0 of AZD1222 vaccination. These TCRs come from an adult in good health.

This chain uses TRBV7-9 with TRBJ2-1, with D unresolved. Germline CDR1 is SEHNR and CDR2 is FQNEAQ (reference sequence). V lost 6 bases, J lost 4 bases, and 7 bases lay in between. This CDR3 contains 12 residues. The CDR3 protein is CASSFGYNEQFF. CDR3 coding DNA: TGTGCCAGCAGTTTTGGATACAATGAGCAGTTCTTC.

The rearrangement uses TRBV18 and TRBJ2-6, with D perhaps TRBD1 or TRBD2 (5 bases each). The germline V gene encodes CDR1 KGHSH and CDR2 LQKENI. This CDR3 spans 18 amino acids. Trimming removed 3 bases at V and 0 bases at J, with 15 bases between. The CDR3 loop is CASSPPGRMISGANVLTF. CDR3 bases: TGTGCCAGCTCACCTCCGGGACGGATGATCTCTGGGGCCAACGTCCTGACTTTC.

V gene TRBV2 combines with J gene TRBJ1-2, with D possibly matching TRBD1 (5 bases). V dropped 3 bases and J dropped 8 bases, with 13 bases sitting between them. Looked up from germline, CDR1 is SNHLY and CDR2 is FYNNEI. The CDR3 runs to 13 residues. The DNA for the CDR3 is TGTGCCAGCAGTGAGAGGGGAGGGTACGGCTACACCTTC. Its protein is CASSERGGYGYTF. The whole variable domain, remainder taken from reference TRBV2 and TRBJ1-2, is EPEVTQTPSHQVTQMGQEVILRCVPISNHLYFYWYRQILGQKVEFLVSFYNNEISEKSEIFDDQFSVERPDGSNFTLKIRSTKLEDSAMYFCASSERGGYGYTFGSGTRLTVV.

The CDR3, as DNA: TGTGCCAGCAGTTATTACAACAGGTGGGGGAGGTACGGCTACACCTTC. It yields the protein CASSYYNRWGRYGYTF. The rearrangement joins TRBV6-5 to TRBJ1-2; tentative D call: TRBD1 (5 bases). CDR3 length: 16 amino acids. V lost 3 bases and J 8 bases, leaving 22 bases between the germline ends. Germline V lookup: CDR1 MNHEY, CDR2 SVGAGI.

This sequence joins TRBV19 and TRBJ1-2; no clear D. This CDR3 region has 14 residues. CDR1 is LNHDA and CDR2 is SQIVND in the germline V gene (reference sequence). Trimming removed 5 bases at V and 1 base at J, with 11 bases between. This CDR3 is CASSAATINYGYTF. CDR3 coding DNA: TGTGCCAGTAGTGCAGCCACCATTAACTATGGCTACACCTTC. The full variable domain, with the rest looked up from reference TRBV19 and TRBJ1-2, is DGGITQSPKYLFRKEGQNVTLSCEQNLNHDAMYWYRQDPGQGLRLIYYSQIVNDFQKGDIAEGYSVSREKKESFPLTVTSAQKNPTAFYLCASSAATINYGYTFGSGTRLTVV.

With respect to this clone: This sample includes further DNA sequences coding for the same CDR3. The chain links TRBV28 to TRBJ1-5; 10 bases match TRBD1. From germline, CDR1 is MDHEN and CDR2 SYDVKM. This CDR3 region has 15 residues. Germline trimming cut 5 bases from V and 3 bases from J; bases unmatched to any gene: 4. The CDR3 DNA is TGTGCCAGCAGTACGGGACAGGGGAACAATCAGCCCCAGCATTTT. Amino acids: CASSTGQGNNQPQHF.

The chain uses TRBV7-2 and TRBJ2-3; tentatively, D is TRBD1 or TRBD2 (6 bases each). V was cut by 3 bases and J by 6 bases, with 13 bases left in between. The CDR3 covers 14 residues. CDR1 SGHTA and CDR2 FQGNSA come from the germline V gene. CDR3 DNA sequence: TGTGCCAGCAGCTTGGGAGTAGGGGGGGATACGCAGTATTTT. It is translated as CASSLGVGGDTQYF.

The chain combines TRBV18 with TRBJ1-3, with D uncertain. The CDR3 length is 15 residues. Between the trimmed V and J ends, which lost 2 bases and 1 base, there was a span of 9 bases. Germline values: CDR1 KGHSH, CDR2 LQKENI. The CDR3 nucleotides read TGTGCCAGCTCACCATTCGGGGATTCTGGAAACACCATATATTTT. Encoded protein: CASSPFGDSGNTIYF.

This chain joins TRBV27 and TRBJ1-1; D is undetermined. The CDR3 sequence is 13 residues long. The V gene lost 8 bases and the J gene lost 3 bases, with 13 bases spanning the gap. The germline V gene encodes CDR1 MNHEY and CDR2 SMNVEV (reference sequence). CDR3 nucleotides: TGTGCCAGCCGTAGGAGGGTGGACACTGAAGCTTTCTTT. It yields the protein CASRRRVDTEAFF.

This clone has a single count. The chain joins TRBV7-2 to TRBJ2-1; no clear D. Trimming cost V 4 bases and J 0 bases, with 10 bases left between them. CDR1 and CDR2 from the germline V gene are SGHTA and FQGNSA. The CDR3 totals 15 residues. The CDR3 reads CASSSHTGSYNEQFF. DNA for the CDR3: TGTGCCAGCAGCTCCCACACGGGCTCCTACAATGAGCAGTTCTTC.

This rearrangement joins TRBV30 to TRBJ1-5; no reliable D call. Trimming stripped 2 bases from V and 5 bases from J, with 10 bases between. The germline V gene has CDR1 GTSNPN and CDR2 SVGIG (reference sequence). The CDR3 runs to 13 residues. CDR3 bases: TGTGCCTGGAGTAACCGCCAGGATCAGCCCCAGCATTTT. This sequence encodes CAWSNRQDQPQHF. The full variable domain, completed using reference TRBV30 and TRBJ1-5, is SQTIHQWPATLVQPVGSPLSLECTVEGTSNPNLYWYRQAAGRGLQLLFYSVGIGQISSEVPQNLSASRPQDRQFILSSKKLLLSDSGFYLCAWSNRQDQPQHFGDGTRLSIL.

On this clone itself: This specimen includes other DNA sequences encoding the same CDR3. The chain joins TRBV28 to TRBJ1-4; D may be TRBD1 (6 bases). The CDR3 is 15 residues long. The V and J ends lost 2 bases and 2 bases respectively, with 9 bases between them. CDR1 MDHEN and CDR2 SYDVKM come from the germline V gene. The CDR3 region is CASSLPTGTNEKLFF. In DNA, the CDR3 is TGTGCCAGCAGTTTACCAACAGGGACTAATGAAAAACTGTTTTTT.

The chain recombines TRBV7-2 with TRBJ2-3, with 8 bases lining up with TRBD2. The germline gives CDR1 SGHTA, CDR2 FQGNSA. V shed 4 bases, J shed 5 bases, and the junction held 8 bases outside the gene matches. This CDR3 has 15 amino acids. The CDR3 here is CASSSREEVLDTQYF. The CDR3 DNA sequence: TGTGCCAGCAGCTCGCGGGAGGAGGTTTTAGATACGCAGTATTTT.

The J gene is TRBJ1-5, the V gene TRBV19, with 7 bases aligning to TRBD1. The J segment lost 6 bases and the V segment lost 10 bases, leaving 12 bases of the junction unmatched. Germline values: CDR1 LNHDA, CDR2 SQIVND (reference sequence). The CDR3 has 14 residues. For the CDR3, the DNA is TGTGCCACAGTCGGTTGGCAGGGGGGTCAGCCCCAGCATTTT. Translated, it gives CATVGWQGGQPQHF.

This sequence joins TRBV7-3 and TRBJ1-4, with a tentative D call TRBD1 (5 bases). Germline CDR1 and CDR2: SGHTA and FQGTGA. Deletions cut 0 bases from V and 3 bases from J, with 11 bases between. The CDR3 sequence is 16 residues long. DNA for the CDR3: TGTGCCAGCAGCTTAACGTCCGGGACTGCTAATGAAAAACTGTTTTTT. Translating it yields CASSLTSGTANEKLFF.

The chain employs TRBV5-1 and TRBJ1-1; D is unclear. The CDR3 extends over 16 amino acids. Germline V lookup: CDR1 SGHRS, CDR2 YFSETQ. Trimming removed 0 bases at V and 0 bases at J, with 12 bases between. For the CDR3, the DNA is TGCGCCAGCAGCTTGGCCCCGGTCGGCGTGAACACTGAAGCTTTCTTT. This encodes CASSLAPVGVNTEAFF.

The genes are TRBV12-3 or TRBV12-4 and TRBJ1-1; weak D call: TRBD1 (5 bases). The CDR3 is 12 residues long. With 8 bases removed from V and 7 bases from J, the gap between germline ends came to 14 bases. CDR3 in amino acids: CASLEGRYEAFF. CDR3 coding DNA: TGTGCCAGCTTGGAGGGGAGGTATGAAGCTTTCTTT.

The gene calls are TRBV5-5 and TRBJ2-7; TRBD2 aligns across 7 bases. The CDR3 has 16 amino acids. CDR1 SGHKS and CDR2 YYEKEE come from the germline V gene (reference sequence). The V segment lost 0 bases and the J segment 3 bases; nucleotides outside the gene matches: 9. The CDR3 region has the DNA TGTGCCAGCAGCTTGGCCGGGGGGAGGCGAAGCTACGAGCAGTACTTC. Translated: CASSLAGGRRSYEQYF.

This clone came up once. The rearrangement joins TRBV19 to TRBJ2-7; the match to TRBD1 covers 11 bases. Germline CDR1 reads LNHDA; CDR2 reads SQIVND (reference sequence). Trimming took 7 bases from V and 0 from J; bases not matched to a gene: 5. This CDR3 has 15 amino acids. CDR3 protein: CASKLGQGGSYEQYF. CDR3 DNA sequence: TGTGCCAGTAAGCTGGGACAGGGGGGCTCCTACGAGCAGTACTTC.

The chain couples TRBV7-2 to TRBJ1-5; D possibly corresponds to TRBD1 (5 bases). The CDR3 is 16 amino acids. Germline V gives CDR1 SGHTA, CDR2 FQGNSA. Trimming took 5 bases from V and 1 from J, leaving 15 bases between them. CDR3 sequence reads: CASSPTLGQSNQPQHF. Here the CDR3 DNA reads TGTGCCAGCAGCCCCACCCTGGGGCAGAGCAATCAGCCCCAGCATTTT.

The chain has TRBV5-4 and TRBJ1-2; D unresolved. The CDR3 runs 14 residues. Germline V gene lookup returns CDR1 SGHNT and CDR2 YYREEE (reference sequence). Trimming took 0 bases from V and 1 from J, leaving 7 bases between them. CDR3 DNA sequence: TGTGCCAGCAGCTTGGACTCGATTAACTATGGCTACACCTTC. Its translation is CASSLDSINYGYTF. Full variable domain (outside the CDR3, taken from reference TRBV5-4 and TRBJ1-2): ETGVTQSPTHLIKTRGQQVTLRCSSQSGHNTVSWYQQALGQGPQFIFQYYREEENGRGNFPPRFSGLQFPNYSSELNVNALELDDSALYLCASSLDSINYGYTFGSGTRLTVV.

The chain carries TRBV12-3 or TRBV12-4 and TRBJ2-7; the D call may be TRBD1 or TRBD2 (5 bases each). V was cut by 6 bases and J by 0 bases, with 9 bases left in between. The CDR3 totals 13 residues. The CDR3 sequence: CASRRDGSYEQYF. CDR3 nucleotides: TGTGCCAGCAGACGGGACGGCTCCTACGAGCAGTACTTC.